This T cell receptor beta chain was captured in a study of PD-1 blockade in classical Hodgkin lymphoma. TCRdb's table, derived via immunoSEQ multiplex PCR, lists solely in-frame clones and lacks some. This table has about 21,000 clones, around four fifths appearing once. Indicated time point: cycle 4 day 1 (C4D1), after less than 7 weeks of nivolumab. Autologous stem cell transplantation was followed by relapse in every patient, and brentuximab vedotin exposure varied. Investigators obtained CD8+ T cells from thawed PBMCs by magnetic negative selection. Germline-derived CDR1 and CDR2 are SGHVS and FQNEAQ. This CDR3 is built from 15 residues.

The sequence derives from a human donor with classical Hodgkin lymphoma. The chain carries TRBV7-8 and TRBJ2-5; D is unresolved. The DNA end is more similar to TRBJ2-7, so the J call may be wrong. The sample consisted of CD8+ T cells from blood, taken before the fourth cycle of nivolumab. Written as DNA, the CDR3 is TGTGCCAGCAGCTTATATCCCCCCCCCTTCTACGAGCAGTACTTC. Amino acids: CASSLYPPPFYEQYF.